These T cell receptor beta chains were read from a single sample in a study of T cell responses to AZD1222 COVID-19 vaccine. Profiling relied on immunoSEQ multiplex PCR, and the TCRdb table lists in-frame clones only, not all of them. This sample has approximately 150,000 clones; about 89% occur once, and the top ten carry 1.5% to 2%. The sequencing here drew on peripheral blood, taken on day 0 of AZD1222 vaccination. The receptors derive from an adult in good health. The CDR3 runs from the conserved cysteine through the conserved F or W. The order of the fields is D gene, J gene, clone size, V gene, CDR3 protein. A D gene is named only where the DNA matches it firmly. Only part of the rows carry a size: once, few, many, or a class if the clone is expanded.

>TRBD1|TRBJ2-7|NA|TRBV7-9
CASSSTGYIHEQYF
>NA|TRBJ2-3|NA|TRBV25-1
CASSGEDPPLTDTQYF
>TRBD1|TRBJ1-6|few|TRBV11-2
CASSSEAGGDSPLHF
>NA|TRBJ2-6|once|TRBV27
CASGIQGPGANVLTF
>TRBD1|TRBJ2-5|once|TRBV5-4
CASSPDRSQETQYF
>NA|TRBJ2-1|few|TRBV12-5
CASGQQDSYNEQFF
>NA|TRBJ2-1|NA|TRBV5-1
CASSLGDDSYNEQFF
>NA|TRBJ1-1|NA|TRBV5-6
CASSSTMTGPPTEAFF
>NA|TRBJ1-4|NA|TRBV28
CASSFPGAREKLFF
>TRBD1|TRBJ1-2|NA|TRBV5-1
CASSTGQGDNYGYTF
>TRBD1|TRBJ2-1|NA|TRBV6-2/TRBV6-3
CASSSPGQGIGQFF
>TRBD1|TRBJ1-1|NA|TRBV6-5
CASSYKLTGGSAFF
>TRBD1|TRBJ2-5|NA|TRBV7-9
CASSFSGGETQYF
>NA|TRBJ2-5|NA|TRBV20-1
CSASLGETQYF
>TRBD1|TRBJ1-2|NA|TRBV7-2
CASSSGTAAPGGYTF
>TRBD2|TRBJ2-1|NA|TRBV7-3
CASSQGGGGNEQFF
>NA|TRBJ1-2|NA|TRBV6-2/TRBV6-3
CASSVDVLYGYTF
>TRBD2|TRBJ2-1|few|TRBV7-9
CASSPLGGGASNEQFF
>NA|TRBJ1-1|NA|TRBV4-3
CASSPGFMNTEAFF
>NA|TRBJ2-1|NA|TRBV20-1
CSASAPHGYNEQFF
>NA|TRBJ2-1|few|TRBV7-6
CASSPVGSANEQFF
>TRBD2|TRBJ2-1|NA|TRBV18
CASSPLAIAGGNEQFF
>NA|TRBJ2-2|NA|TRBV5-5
CASSLSEGRPNTGELFF
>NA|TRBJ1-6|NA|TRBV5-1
CASSAIQGGSPLHF
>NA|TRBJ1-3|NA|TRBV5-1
CASSLSVADTIYF
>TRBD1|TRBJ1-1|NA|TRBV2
CASSEVGGPEAFF
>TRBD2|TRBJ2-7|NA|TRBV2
CASSAGLAGGRGLREQYF
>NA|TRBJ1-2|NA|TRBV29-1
CSVEGTSNPYGYTF
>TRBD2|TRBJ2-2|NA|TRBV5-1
CASSFGLAGATGELFF
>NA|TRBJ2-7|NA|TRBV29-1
CSVSLGGRYEQYF
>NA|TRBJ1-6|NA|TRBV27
CASSFRPPGQSNSPLHF
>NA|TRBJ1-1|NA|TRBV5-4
CASSASGGMNTEAFF
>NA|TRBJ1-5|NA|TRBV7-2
CASSRTQGSNQPQHF
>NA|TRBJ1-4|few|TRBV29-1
CSVETHGNEKLFF
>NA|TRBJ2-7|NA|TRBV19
CASSIVGGEQYF
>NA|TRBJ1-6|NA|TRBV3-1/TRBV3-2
CASRTGIWNSPLHF
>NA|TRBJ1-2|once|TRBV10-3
CAISESLRDGYTF
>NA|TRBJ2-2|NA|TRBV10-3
CATRGHRGGGGENTGELFF
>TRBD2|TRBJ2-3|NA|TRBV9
CASSVGDGRADTQYF
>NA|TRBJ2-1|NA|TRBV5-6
CASSLGLGGREQFF
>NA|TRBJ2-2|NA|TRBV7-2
CASSLALVASGTGELFF
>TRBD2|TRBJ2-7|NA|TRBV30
CAWSVGGGVNEQYF
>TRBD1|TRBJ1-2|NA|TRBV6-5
CASGQDAIRGYTF
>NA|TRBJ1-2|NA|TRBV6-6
CASSYSQTTGGYTF
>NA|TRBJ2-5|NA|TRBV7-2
CASSLGSSGTQYF